The rows below give T cell receptor beta chains drawn from one sample of a study of CD8 T cells in ankylosing spondylitis. TCRdb analysed the 5' RACE reads with MiXCR anew, one entry per CDR3 protein. The sample has about 140,000 distinct CDR3 sequences, around 7.9% seen once. Sequenced: blood, either unsorted or a sorted T cell fraction (not recorded which). The origin of the receptors is a female donor with ankylosing spondylitis or in good health (not recorded which). Both conserved end residues are part of each CDR3. The D gene is left open where the match is weak. Only some rows state a clone size, as once, few, many or a class for expanded clones.

>14|many|NA|TRBJ1-1|TRBV4-1
CASSPAVMNTEAFF
TGCGCCAGCAGCCCGGCGGTCATGAACACTGAAGCTTTCTTT
>12|many|NA|TRBJ2-7|TRBV20-1
CSASQPAYEQYF
TGCAGTGCTAGTCAGCCGGCCTACGAGCAGTACTTC
>15|many|TRBD2|TRBJ2-2|TRBV12-3/TRBV12-4
CASSLSGGAAGELFF
TGTGCCAGCAGTTTAAGCGGGGGGGCCGCCGGGGAGCTGTTTTTT
>13|many|TRBD1|TRBJ1-6|TRBV5-1
CASSGTGNSPLHF
TGCGCCAGTTCCGGGACAGGGAATTCACCCCTCCACTTT
>18|many|NA|TRBJ2-1|TRBV4-1
CASSQELGTAGGYNEQFF
TGCGCCAGCAGCCAAGAATTAGGGACAGCGGGTGGATACAATGAGCAGTTCTTC
>12|many|NA|TRBJ1-1|TRBV14
CASSYRKTEAFF
TGTGCCAGCAGTTACAGGAAGACTGAAGCTTTCTTT
>14|many|NA|TRBJ2-3|TRBV10-3
CAIRGVLGTDTQYF
TGTGCCATCCGGGGAGTTCTCGGCACAGATACGCAGTATTTT
>15|many|TRBD1|TRBJ1-1|TRBV6-2/TRBV6-3
CASSSRQGANTEAFF
TGTGCCAGCAGTTCGAGACAGGGGGCGAACACTGAAGCTTTCTTT
>12|many|NA|TRBJ1-6|TRBV6-5
CASSRTGTPLHF
TGTGCCAGCAGCCGGACCGGGACACCCCTCCACTTT
>14|many|NA|TRBJ2-3|TRBV7-9
CASSFGGMTDTQYF
TGTGCCAGCAGCTTTGGGGGGATGACAGATACGCAGTATTTT
>14|many|TRBD1|TRBJ2-7|TRBV5-1
CASSIRQGGAEQYF
TGCGCCAGCAGCATAAGACAGGGTGGCGCCGAGCAGTACTTC
>14|many|NA|TRBJ1-1|TRBV4-1
CASSQEGGVTEAFF
TGCGCCAGCAGCCAAGAGGGTGGGGTTACTGAAGCTTTCTTT
>13|many|NA|TRBJ2-1|TRBV5-1
CASSLGIDNEQFF
TGCGCCAGCAGCTTGGGGATCGACAATGAGCAGTTCTTC
>13|many|NA|TRBJ1-1|TRBV6-1
CASSENGYTEAFF
TGTGCCAGCAGTGAAAACGGGTACACTGAAGCTTTCTTT
>13|many|NA|TRBJ2-2|TRBV6-1
CASSGRDPGELFF
TGTGCCAGCAGTGGCCGGGACCCCGGGGAGCTGTTTTTT
>17|many|NA|TRBJ1-5|TRBV20-1
CSARQGTLPVSNQPQHF
TGCAGTGCTAGACAGGGGACGTTACCCGTATCAAATCAGCCCCAGCATTTT
>14|many|NA|TRBJ1-1|TRBV7-9
CASSSGRMLTEAFF
TGTGCCAGCAGCTCCGGACGGATGCTCACTGAAGCTTTCTTT
>16|many|TRBD1|TRBJ1-4|TRBV5-1
CASRYRDRDVGEKLFF
TGCGCCAGCAGATACCGGGACAGGGACGTTGGTGAAAAACTGTTTTTT
>12|many|NA|TRBJ2-3|TRBV24-1
CATSAATDTQYF
TGTGCCACCAGTGCCGCCACAGATACGCAGTATTTT
>16|NA|TRBD2|TRBJ2-7|TRBV7-2
CASSLLAGGSSYEQYF
TGTGCCAGCAGCCTTCTAGCGGGGGGTTCCTCCTACGAGCAGTACTTC
>15|many|TRBD1|TRBJ2-3|TRBV4-1
CASSDPGQITDTQYF
TGCGCCAGCAGCGATCCGGGACAGATAACAGATACGCAGTATTTT
>16|NA|TRBD1|TRBJ2-7|TRBV5-1
CASSLGQGGPIYEQYF
TGCGCCAGCAGCTTGGGACAGGGCGGCCCCATCTACGAGCAGTACTTC
>15|many|TRBD1|TRBJ2-3|TRBV5-1
CASSLGTALTDTQYF
TGCGCCAGCAGCCTGGGGACAGCCCTCACAGATACGCAGTATTTT
>18|few|TRBD1|TRBJ2-7|TRBV4-1
CASSQDGQGKGRGNEQYF
TGCGCCAGCAGCCAAGACGGACAGGGAAAGGGTCGTGGTAACGAGCAGTACTTC
>14|NA|NA|TRBJ1-2|TRBV29-1
CSVEVWAELDGYTF
TGCAGCGTTGAAGTCTGGGCAGAGTTGGATGGCTACACCTTC
>18|few|NA|TRBJ2-3|TRBV6-5
CASSYSGGALSGTDTQYF
TGTGCCAGCAGTTACTCAGGCGGGGCGCTATCTGGCACAGATACGCAGTATTTT
>15|many|NA|TRBJ2-7|TRBV4-2
CASSQEPSPSYEQYF
TGTGCCAGCAGCCAAGAGCCGTCCCCCTCCTACGAGCAGTACTTC
>14|NA|NA|TRBJ2-7|TRBV12-1
CAIRPRDRGLEQYF
TGTGCCATCAGGCCCAGGGACAGGGGCCTCGAGCAGTACTTC
>14|many|TRBD1|TRBJ1-5|TRBV20-1
CSARGGQGHQPQHF
TGCAGTGCTAGAGGAGGACAGGGACATCAGCCCCAGCATTTT
>16|NA|TRBD1|TRBJ2-6|TRBV10-3
CAISADRVTGANVLTF
TGTGCCATCAGTGCAGACAGGGTAACTGGGGCCAACGTCCTGACTTTC
>15|many|NA|TRBJ1-4|TRBV5-1
CASSLMGATNEKLFF
TGCGCCAGCAGCTTGATGGGGGCAACTAATGAAAAACTGTTTTTT
>13|many|NA|TRBJ2-1|TRBV7-2
CASSLVYSNEQFF
TGTGCCAGCAGCTTAGTGTACAGTAATGAGCAGTTCTTC
>12|NA|NA|TRBJ1-5|TRBV29-1
CSARGVNQPQHF
TGCAGCGCTCGGGGGGTCAATCAGCCCCAGCATTTT
>16|many|NA|TRBJ1-6|TRBV13
CASSPSVQGLNSPLHF
TGTGCCAGCAGCCCGTCGGTTCAGGGGCTCAATTCACCCCTCCACTTT
>16|few|NA|TRBJ2-5|TRBV12-3/TRBV12-4
CASSFSPSRGQETQYF
TGTGCCAGCAGTTTTAGTCCAAGCAGGGGCCAAGAGACCCAGTACTTC
>15|few|NA|TRBJ1-3|TRBV18
CASSPPGHSGNTIYF
TGTGCCAGCTCACCACCTGGGCACTCTGGAAACACCATATATTTT
>13|many|NA|TRBJ2-7|TRBV18
CASSPEGSYEQYF
TGTGCCAGCTCACCCGAAGGATCCTACGAGCAGTACTTC
>13|many|NA|TRBJ2-5|TRBV7-2
CASSSIVQETQYF
TGTGCCAGCAGCTCCATAGTTCAAGAGACCCAGTACTTC
>16|many|NA|TRBJ1-6|TRBV4-2
CASSQVWRQDNSPLHF
TGTGCCAGCAGCCAAGTATGGAGGCAAGATAATTCACCCCTCCACTTT
>14|many|NA|TRBJ1-1|TRBV5-1
CASSHPGRHTEAFF
TGCGCCAGCAGCCATCCGGGACGCCACACTGAAGCTTTCTTT
>13|many|NA|TRBJ2-7|TRBV3-1
CASSQVFSYEQYF
TGTGCCAGCAGCCAAGTTTTCTCCTACGAGCAGTACTTC
>13|many|NA|TRBJ2-7|TRBV7-7
CASSTGRHYEQYF
TGTGCTAGCAGCACGGGCAGACACTACGAGCAGTACTTC
>15|many|NA|TRBJ1-5|TRBV4-1
CASSQSSRDNQPQHF
TGCGCCAGCAGCCAAAGCTCCCGGGACAATCAGCCCCAGCATTTT
>13|many|NA|TRBJ2-5|TRBV5-1
CASSTDVRETQYF
TGCGCCAGCAGCACGGACGTTCGAGAGACCCAGTACTTC
>13|many|TRBD1|TRBJ2-5|TRBV12-3/TRBV12-4
CASSWGQGETQYF
TGTGCCAGCAGTTGGGGACAGGGGGAGACCCAGTACTTC
>16|many|TRBD1|TRBJ1-4|TRBV7-6
CASSLAQTGANEKLFF
TGTGCCAGCAGCTTAGCCCAGACAGGGGCTAATGAAAAACTGTTTTTT
>16|many|NA|TRBJ1-4|TRBV24-1
CATSDPRAGQDEKLFF
TGTGCCACCAGTGACCCCAGGGCCGGGCAGGATGAAAAACTGTTTTTT